The 18 T cell receptor beta chains presented below share a single source sample, sequenced in a study of CD8 T cells in ankylosing spondylitis listed by TCRdb under 2017. Preparation of the library involved 5' RACE. Sequencing used an Illumina HiSeq 2500. In-frame beta chains were kept once TCRdb had trimmed the public reads at Q25 with fastp and called clones with MiXCR. For every CDR3 protein sequence, its rows merge into one entry that carries the most common genes and DNA. In all, the sample holds around 220,000 distinct CDR3 sequences, and about 10% of those were seen once. 20% to 25% of the sample goes to the ten largest clones. What was sequenced was blood, either unsorted or a sorted T cell fraction (not recorded which). These receptors all come from a male donor with ankylosing spondylitis or in good health (not recorded which).

In nucleotides, the CDR3 is TGTGCCAGCAGCAAAGGAGGTGTCAAGGCGCGGGGCGAACAGTACTTC. Its translation is CASSKGGVKARGEQYF. The chain carries TRBV21-1 and TRBJ2-7; the table's D call, TRBD1, was not checked against the DNA. TRBV21-1 is designated a pseudogene. The CDR3 totals 16 residues.

The chain combines TRBV6-5 with TRBJ2-7, with D tentatively TRBD2 (5 bases). In germline, CDR1 is MNHEY, CDR2 SVGAGI. There are 12 residues in the CDR3. Trimming left V 11 bases short and J 5 bases short, with 16 bases between. For the CDR3, the DNA is TGTGCCGTGAGGGCGTCGGGTCACGAGCAGTACTTC. As protein: CAVRASGHEQYF.

This clonotype has a handful of counts. The chain is built from TRBV10-3 and TRBJ2-5; a possible D gene is TRBD2 (5 bases). Germline assignment: CDR1 ENHRY and CDR2 SYGVKD. The CDR3 contains 15 residues. The V and J ends lost 3 bases and 1 base respectively, with 12 bases between them. This CDR3 is CAISERGSPQETQYF. The CDR3 DNA is TGTGCCATCAGTGAACGAGGGAGTCCCCAAGAGACCCAGTACTTC.

The V call is TRBV19, the J call TRBJ2-7; perhaps TRBD1 as D (6 bases). This CDR3 is built from 12 residues. Germline CDR1 is LNHDA and CDR2 is SQIVND (reference sequence). Trimming stripped 6 bases from V and 3 bases from J, with 9 bases between. CDR3 DNA sequence: TGTGCCAGTAGCTCCAGGGGCTACGAGCAGTACTTC. Protein sequence: CASSSRGYEQYF.

This clonotype was recorded many times. The V and J genes are TRBV27 and TRBJ1-5; unclear D gene. The CDR3 length is 15 residues. Germline V lookup: CDR1 MNHEY, CDR2 SMNVEV (reference sequence). The V end lost 2 bases, the J end lost 0 bases, and 8 bases lay between the germline ends. CDR3 in DNA: TGTGCCAGCAGTTTAGGGGAGTATAGCAATCAGCCCCAGCATTTT. Translated: CASSLGEYSNQPQHF.

This clonotype has ten or more counts. This sequence joins TRBV7-6 and TRBJ2-2; 9 positions agree with TRBD1. This CDR3 is built from 15 residues. Germline V gene data show CDR1 as SGHVS and CDR2 as FNYEAQ. V was clipped by 9 bases and J by 5 bases; unmatched bases: 10. CDR3: CASRLGQGRTGELFF. The CDR3 DNA reads TGTGCCAGTCGGTTAGGACAGGGGAGGACCGGGGAGCTGTTTTTT.

In this sample, this clonotype turned up many times. This sequence joins TRBV11-2 and TRBJ2-1; D call uncertain. Trimming removed 3 bases from V and 8 bases from J, with 14 bases in between. Germline CDR1 and CDR2: SGHAT and FQNNGV. The CDR3 is 14 amino acids. CDR3 bases: TGTGCCAGCAGCTTGTTAGGGTATTCTGATGAGCAGTTCTTC. Its protein product is CASSLLGYSDEQFF. Using reference TRBV11-2 and TRBJ2-1 for the parts outside the CDR3, the full variable domain is EAGVAQSPRYKIIEKRQSVAFWCNPISGHATLYWYQQILGQGPKLLIQFQNNGVVDDSQLPKDRFSAERLKGVDSTLKIQPAKLEDSAVYLCASSLLGYSDEQFFGPGTRLTVL.

The table lists this clonotype with many counts. The rearrangement uses TRBV5-1 and TRBJ2-5; TRBD2 might be the D (6 bases). Per germline, CDR1 SGHRS and CDR2 YFSETQ. The V gene lost 3 bases and the J gene lost 4 bases, with 13 bases spanning the gap. The CDR3 runs 14 residues. CDR3 nucleotides: TGCGCCAGCAGCTCTAGCGCAGGCAGAGAGACCCAGTACTTC. Translated: CASSSSAGRETQYF.

This clonotype came up many times. J is TRBJ2-3 and V is TRBV5-1; D ambiguous. The length of the CDR3 is 12 residues. The germline gives CDR1 SGHRS, CDR2 YFSETQ. The V end was cut by 1 base, the J end by 2 bases, with 2 bases between. CDR3 region: CASSLTTDTQYF. Written as DNA, the CDR3 is TGCGCCAGCAGCTTGACCACAGATACGCAGTATTTT.

This clonotype was observed a few times. The chain uses TRBV5-5 and TRBJ1-6; no clear D. This CDR3 has 14 residues. Germline CDR1 and CDR2: SGHKS and YYEKEE (reference sequence). V was trimmed by 0 bases and J by 7 bases, leaving 8 bases between them. Here the CDR3 DNA reads TGTGCCAGCAGCTTGGTTTTTGAGAATTCACCCCTCCACTTT. It translates to CASSLVFENSPLHF. The full variable domain, in which reference TRBV5-5 and TRBJ1-6 provide the parts outside the CDR3, is DAGVTQSPTHLIKTRGQQVTLRCSPISGHKSVSWYQQVLGQGPQFIFQYYEKEERGRGNFPDRFSARQFPNYSSELNVNALLLGDSALYLCASSLVFENSPLHFGNGTRLTVT.

This clonotype was detected a few times. The rearrangement uses TRBV7-9 and TRBJ2-2; 8 bases are a match to TRBD2. Germline CDR1 SEHNR, CDR2 FQNEAQ (reference sequence). The CDR3 has 16 amino acids. The junction had 10 bases not matched to a gene; V was cut back by 6 bases and J by 4 bases. CDR3 sequence reads: CASSPLPGGSTGELFF. The DNA for the CDR3 is TGTGCCAGCAGTCCCCTTCCGGGGGGGTCCACCGGGGAGCTGTTTTTT.

This clonotype has a count of ten or more. The V and J genes are TRBV12-3 or TRBV12-4 and TRBJ2-2; TRBD2 agrees at 11 bases. This CDR3 has 15 amino acids. Trimming took 3 bases from V and 5 from J; bases not matched to a gene: 2. CDR3 bases: TGTGCCAGCAGTTTTGGGACTAGCGGTACCGGGGAGCTGTTTTTT. Amino acid sequence: CASSFGTSGTGELFF.

This clonotype showed up many times. V usage is TRBV6-1 and J usage is TRBJ2-7; either TRBD1 or TRBD2 may supply D (5 bases each). The CDR3 contains 15 residues. V was clipped by 4 bases and J by 3 bases, with 16 bases between them. Germline V lookup: CDR1 MNHNS, CDR2 SASEGT. The DNA for the CDR3 is TGTGCCAGCAGTGTCACCGGGACGGGTGACTACGAGCAGTACTTC. Its protein product is CASSVTGTGDYEQYF.

The table lists this clonotype with a few counts. The chain uses TRBV20-1 and TRBJ1-5, with TRBD1 matching 9 bases. This CDR3 is built from 13 residues. Per the germline V gene, CDR1 is DFQATT and CDR2 is SNEGSKA (reference sequence). V lost 6 bases and J lost 6; bases outside the gene matches: 6. The CDR3 bases are TGCAGTGCGGGGGACAGGGATTCTCAGCCCCAGCATTTT. It encodes CSAGDRDSQPQHF.

This clonotype came up many times. The gene calls are TRBV3-1 and TRBJ2-2; D gene unclear. The germline V gene has CDR1 LGHDT and CDR2 YNNKEL (reference sequence). V was pared by 4 bases and J by 0 bases, with 12 bases between. This CDR3 spans 16 amino acids. DNA of the CDR3: TGTGCCAGCAGCCCCGAGCAAGTTTCGAACACCGGGGAGCTGTTTTTT. This translates into CASSPEQVSNTGELFF.

This clonotype came up many times. The chain employs TRBV9 and TRBJ1-4; unclear D gene. The V and J ends lost 3 bases and 7 bases respectively, with 13 bases between them. The CDR3 loop spans 14 amino acids. Germline CDR1 SGDLS, CDR2 YYNGEE. This chain's CDR3 is CASSGRGVSEKLFF. CDR3 in DNA: TGTGCCAGCAGCGGTCGGGGAGTGAGTGAAAAACTGTTTTTT.

The V gene is TRBV7-6, the J gene TRBJ2-1, with TRBD2 identical over 10 bases. The CDR3 is 17 amino acids. Germline V gene data show CDR1 as SGHVS and CDR2 as FNYEAQ. V gave up 2 bases and J gave up 2 bases; unmatched junction bases: 6. The CDR3, as DNA: TGTGCCAGCAGCTTAAGTGCTAGCGGGGGAGCCTACAATGAGCAGTTCTTC. Its translation: CASSLSASGGAYNEQFF. The whole variable domain, filled in from reference TRBV7-6 and TRBJ2-1, reads GAGVSQSPRYKVTKRGQDVALRCDPISGHVSLYWYRQALGQGPEFLTYFNYEAQQDKSGLPNDRFSAERPEGSISTLTIQRTEQRDSAMYRCASSLSASGGAYNEQFFGPGTRLTVL.

This clonotype was seen many times. The chain links TRBV20-1 to TRBJ1-5; possible D gene TRBD1, 6 bases. The CDR3 runs 14 residues. Trimming pared 0 bases from V and 10 bases from J, leaving 16 bases between. The germline V gene has CDR1 DFQATT and CDR2 SNEGSKA (reference sequence). The CDR3 protein is CSARDKQGLGPQHF. The CDR3 nucleotides are TGCAGTGCTAGAGATAAACAGGGTCTGGGTCCCCAGCATTTT.